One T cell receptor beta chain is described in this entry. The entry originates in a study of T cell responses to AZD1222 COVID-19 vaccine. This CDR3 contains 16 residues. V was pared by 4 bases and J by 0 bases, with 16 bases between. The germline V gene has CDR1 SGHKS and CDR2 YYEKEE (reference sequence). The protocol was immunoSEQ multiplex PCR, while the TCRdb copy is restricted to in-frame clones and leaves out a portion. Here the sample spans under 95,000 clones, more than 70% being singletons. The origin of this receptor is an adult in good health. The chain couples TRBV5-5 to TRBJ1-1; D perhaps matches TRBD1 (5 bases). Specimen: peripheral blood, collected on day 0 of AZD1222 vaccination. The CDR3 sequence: CASSLEQATLNTEAFF. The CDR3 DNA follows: TGTGCCAGCAGCCTTGAACAGGCTACATTGAACACTGAAGCTTTCTTT.